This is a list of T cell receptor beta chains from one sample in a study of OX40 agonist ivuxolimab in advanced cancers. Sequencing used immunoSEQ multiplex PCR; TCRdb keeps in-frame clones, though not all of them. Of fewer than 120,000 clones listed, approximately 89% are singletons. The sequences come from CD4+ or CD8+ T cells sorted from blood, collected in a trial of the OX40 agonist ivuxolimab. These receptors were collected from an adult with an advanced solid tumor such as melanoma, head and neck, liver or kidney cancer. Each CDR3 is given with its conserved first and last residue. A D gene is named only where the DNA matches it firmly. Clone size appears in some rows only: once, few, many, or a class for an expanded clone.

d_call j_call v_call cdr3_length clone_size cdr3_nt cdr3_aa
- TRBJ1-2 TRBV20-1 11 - TGCGGGGGTTGGGTTAACTATGGCTACACCTTC CGGWVNYGYTF
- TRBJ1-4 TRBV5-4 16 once TGTGCCAGCAGCCTGGGACCCCTGGTAACTAATGAAAAACTGTTTTTT CASSLGPLVTNEKLFF
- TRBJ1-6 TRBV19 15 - TGTGCCAGTAGTACCAGAAGCTCCTATAATTCACCCCTCCACTTT CASSTRSSYNSPLHF
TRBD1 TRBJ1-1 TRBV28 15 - TGTGCCAGCAGTTACGACAGGGGGGGTCTCGCTGAAGCTTTCTTT CASSYDRGGLAEAFF
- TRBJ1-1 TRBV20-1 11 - TGCAGTGCTAGATCGACAGACAAAGCTTTCTTT CSARSTDKAFF
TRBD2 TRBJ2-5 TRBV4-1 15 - TGCGCCAGCAGCCAAGGGGCTAGCGGGGGAGAGACCCAGTACTTC CASSQGASGGETQYF
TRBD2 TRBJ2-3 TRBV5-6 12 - TGTGCCAGCAGCCCAGGACTAGGAGCGCAGTATTTT CASSPGLGAQYF
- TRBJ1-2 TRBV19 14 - - CASSISVLGDGYTF
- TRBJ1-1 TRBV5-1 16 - TGCGCCAGCAGCTTGGCCGGACAGAGAGTGAGGACTGAAGCTTTCTTT CASSLAGQRVRTEAFF
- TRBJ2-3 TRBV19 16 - TGTGCCAGTGGCAGCTCAGGGGCTGAGAACACAGATACGCAGTATTTT CASGSSGAENTDTQYF
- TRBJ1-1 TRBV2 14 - TGTGCCAGCGGACAATGGGGCGCGATCACTGAAGCTTTCTTT CASGQWGAITEAFF
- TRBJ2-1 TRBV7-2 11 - TGTGCCAGCAGCTTAGTAGATGAGCAGTTCTTC CASSLVDEQFF
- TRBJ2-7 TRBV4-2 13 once TGTGCCAGCAGCCAAGATGTAAGAGACGAGCAGTACTTC CASSQDVRDEQYF
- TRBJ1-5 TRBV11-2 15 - TGTGCCAGCAGCTTAGGGGGTTTCGGCAATCAGCCCCAGCATTTT CASSLGGFGNQPQHF
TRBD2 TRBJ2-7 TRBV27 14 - TGTGCCAGCAGTCCAAGCGGGAGAGGCTACGAGCAGTACTTC CASSPSGRGYEQYF
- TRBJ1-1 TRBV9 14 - TGTGCCAGCAGCGTAGAGGGAGGTGACACTGAAGCTTTCTTT CASSVEGGDTEAFF
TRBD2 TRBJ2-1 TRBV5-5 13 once TGTGCCAGCAGTTACGGGACTAGCGGTGAGCAGTTCTTC CASSYGTSGEQFF
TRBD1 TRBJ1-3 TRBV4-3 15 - TGCGCCAGCAGCCGAGACAGGGCCTCTGGAAACACCATATATTTT CASSRDRASGNTIYF
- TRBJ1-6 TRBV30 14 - TGTGCCTGGACCCGACAGGATTATAATTCACCCCTCCACTTT CAWTRQDYNSPLHF
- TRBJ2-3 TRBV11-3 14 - TGTGCCAGCAGTTCGGACAGTCTCACAGATACGCAGTATTTT CASSSDSLTDTQYF
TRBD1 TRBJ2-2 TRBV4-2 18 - TGTGCCAGCAGCCAAGCCCCGGGACAGGGAAGGGGAACCGGGGAGCTGTTTTTT CASSQAPGQGRGTGELFF
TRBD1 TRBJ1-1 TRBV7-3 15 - TGTGCCAGCAGCTTAGGCGACAGGGGGAACACTGAAGCTTTCTTT CASSLGDRGNTEAFF
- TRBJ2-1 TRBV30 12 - TGTGCCTGGAGTCGGTACCACAATGAGCAGTTCTTC CAWSRYHNEQFF
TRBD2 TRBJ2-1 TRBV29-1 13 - TGCAGCGTGAGACTAGCAGACTACAATGAGCAGTTCTTC CSVRLADYNEQFF
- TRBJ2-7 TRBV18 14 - TGTGCCAGCTCATCGGATTCGGGAACACACGAGCAGTACTTC CASSSDSGTHEQYF
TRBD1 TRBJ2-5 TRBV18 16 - TGTGCCAGCTCACCTTCCGGACAGGGAGGAATGGAGACCCAGTACTTC CASSPSGQGGMETQYF
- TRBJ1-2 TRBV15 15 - TGTGCCACCAGCACGTTCGGTTGGATGGGGGAGGGCTACACCTTC CATSTFGWMGEGYTF
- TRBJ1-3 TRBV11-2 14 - TGTGCCAGCAGCTTAGGGGTTTTTGGAAACACCATATATTTT CASSLGVFGNTIYF
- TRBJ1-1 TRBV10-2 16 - TGCGCCAGCAGACCGGACTTTCTGGGGGCCAACACTGAAGCTTTCTTT CASRPDFLGANTEAFF
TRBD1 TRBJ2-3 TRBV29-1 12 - TGCAGCGTCCAGAGGGGGCCAGATACGCAGTATTTT CSVQRGPDTQYF
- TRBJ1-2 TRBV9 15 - TGTGCCAGCAGCATGTGGGGGCGCGGGGACTATGGCTACACCTTC CASSMWGRGDYGYTF
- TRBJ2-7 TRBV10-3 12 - TGTGCCACCTCAGACAGATCCTACGAGCAGTACTTC CATSDRSYEQYF
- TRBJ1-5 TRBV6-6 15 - TGTGCCAGCTTAAAGAGGTCAGATAATCAACTGCCCCAGCATTTT CASLKRSDNQLPQHF
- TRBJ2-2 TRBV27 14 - TGTGCCAGCAGTTTTTGGGGGGACCACGGGGAGCTGTTTTTT CASSFWGDHGELFF
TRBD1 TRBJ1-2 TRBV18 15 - TGTGCCAGCTCCCTAGGGACAGACCCTAACTATGGCTACACCTTC CASSLGTDPNYGYTF
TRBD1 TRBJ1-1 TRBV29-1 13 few TGCAGCGCTAAACAGGGGGCGGGTGATGAAGCTTTCTTT CSAKQGAGDEAFF
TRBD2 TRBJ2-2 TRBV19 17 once TGTGCCACCCTAAAACCTCCTAGCGGGAGGCGCACCGGGGAGCTGTTTTTT CATLKPPSGRRTGELFF
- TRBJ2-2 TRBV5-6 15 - TGTGCCAGCAGCGAGCCAGGGTGGAGCACCGGGGAGCTGTTTTTT CASSEPGWSTGELFF
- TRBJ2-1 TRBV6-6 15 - TGTGCCAGCATGTATGACTTTAGCTCCTACAATGAGCAGTTCTTC CASMYDFSSYNEQFF
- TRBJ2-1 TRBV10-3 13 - TGTGCCATCAGTGAGTCTGGTAGCAATGAGCAGTTCTTC CAISESGSNEQFF
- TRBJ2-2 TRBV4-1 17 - TGCGCCAGCAGCCAAGATTATGGGGGGGCCGGAACCGGGGAGCTGTTTTTT CASSQDYGGAGTGELFF
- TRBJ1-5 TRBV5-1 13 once TGCGCCAGCAGCCAGGGACCGCGCGAGCCCCAGCATTTT CASSQGPREPQHF
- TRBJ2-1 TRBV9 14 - TGTGCCAGCAGCGTAGAACAAATCTCTGATGAGCAGTTCTTC CASSVEQISDEQFF
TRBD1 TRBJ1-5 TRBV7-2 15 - TGTGCCAGCAGCGCCACAGGGACAGGGGGACAGCCCCAGCATTTT CASSATGTGGQPQHF
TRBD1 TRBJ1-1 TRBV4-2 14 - TGTGCCAGCAGCTACGGACAGGGGAACACTGAAGCTTTCTTT CASSYGQGNTEAFF
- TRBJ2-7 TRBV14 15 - TGTGCCAGCAGCCAAGAATTTCGGGGGATCTACGAGCAGTACTTC CASSQEFRGIYEQYF
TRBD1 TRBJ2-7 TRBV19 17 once TGTGCCAGTAGTATCACCGGGACAGGGGGCGACTCCTACGAGCAGTACTTC CASSITGTGGDSYEQYF
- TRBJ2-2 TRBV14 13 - TGTGCCAGCAGCCAACAACTAGCCGGGGAGCTGTTTTTT CASSQQLAGELFF
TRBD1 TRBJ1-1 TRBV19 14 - TGTGACCCACGCCAAGGACAGGGAAGAGGCAGAGCTTTCTTT CDPRQGQGRGRAFF
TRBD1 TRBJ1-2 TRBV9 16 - TGTGCCAGCAGCGTTCGGACAGGTGTAACCAACTATGGCTACACCTTC CASSVRTGVTNYGYTF
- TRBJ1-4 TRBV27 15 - TGTGCCAGCAGACCCGCTGGGACCATCAATGAAAAACTGTTTTTT CASRPAGTINEKLFF
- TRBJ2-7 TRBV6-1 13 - TGTGCCAGCAGTGAAAGGCCCTCCTACGAGCAGTACTTC CASSERPSYEQYF
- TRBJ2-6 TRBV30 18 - TGTGCCTGGAGTTTAGGGCCAGAGCTGTTCGGTGGGGCCAACGTCCTGACTTTC CAWSLGPELFGGANVLTF
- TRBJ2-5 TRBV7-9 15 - TGTGCCAGCAGCTTAGCGGAGGGTCGAGGGGAGACCCAGTACTTC CASSLAEGRGETQYF
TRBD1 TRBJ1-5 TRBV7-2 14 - TGTGCCAGCAGTTTAGGACAGGTGAATCAGCCCCAGCATTTT CASSLGQVNQPQHF
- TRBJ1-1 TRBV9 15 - TGTGCCAGCAGCGTAGAAGGCTCAGGGAACACTGAAGCTTTCTTT CASSVEGSGNTEAFF